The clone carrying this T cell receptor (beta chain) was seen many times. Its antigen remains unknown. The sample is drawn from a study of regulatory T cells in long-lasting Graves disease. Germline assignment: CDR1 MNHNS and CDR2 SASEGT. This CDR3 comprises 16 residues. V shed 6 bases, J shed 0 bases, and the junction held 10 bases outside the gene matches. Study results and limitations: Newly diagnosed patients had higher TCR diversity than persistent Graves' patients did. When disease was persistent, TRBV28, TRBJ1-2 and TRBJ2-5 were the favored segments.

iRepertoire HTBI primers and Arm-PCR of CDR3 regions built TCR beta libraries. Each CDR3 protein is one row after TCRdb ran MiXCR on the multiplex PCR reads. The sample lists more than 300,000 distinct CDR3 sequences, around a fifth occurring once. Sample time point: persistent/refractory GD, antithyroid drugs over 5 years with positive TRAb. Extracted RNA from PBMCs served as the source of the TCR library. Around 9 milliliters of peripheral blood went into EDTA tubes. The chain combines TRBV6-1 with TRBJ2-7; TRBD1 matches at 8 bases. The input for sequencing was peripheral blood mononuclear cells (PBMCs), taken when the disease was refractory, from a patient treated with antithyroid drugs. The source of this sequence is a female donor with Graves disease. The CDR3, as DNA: TGTGCCAGCAGACACAAAGACAGGGGCCGCTCCTACGAGCAGTACTTC. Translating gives CASRHKDRGRSYEQYF.